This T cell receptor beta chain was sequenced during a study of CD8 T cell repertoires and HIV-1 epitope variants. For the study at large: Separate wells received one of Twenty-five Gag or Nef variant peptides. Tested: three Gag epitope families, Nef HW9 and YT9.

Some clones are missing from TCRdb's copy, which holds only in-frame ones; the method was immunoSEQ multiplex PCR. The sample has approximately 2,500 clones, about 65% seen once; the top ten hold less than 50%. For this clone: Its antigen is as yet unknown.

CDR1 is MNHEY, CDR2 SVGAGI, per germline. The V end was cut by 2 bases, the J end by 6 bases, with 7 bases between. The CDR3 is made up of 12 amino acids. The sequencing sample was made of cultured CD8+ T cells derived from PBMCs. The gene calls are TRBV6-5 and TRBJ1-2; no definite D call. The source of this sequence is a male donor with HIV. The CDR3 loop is CASSYDQDGYTF. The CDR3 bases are TGTGCCAGCAGTTACGATCAGGATGGCTACACCTTC.